The following is a T cell receptor (beta chain) sequence with its context. This record comes from a study of brain T cells in children with intractable seizures. Germline V gene data show CDR1 as SGHTA and CDR2 as FQGTGA. Trimming removed 5 bases from V and 4 bases from J; junction bases left unmatched: 10. The CDR3 contains 15 residues. TCRdb keeps only in-frame clones here, not all; method: immunoSEQ multiplex PCR. The table lists fewer than 50,000 clones, over 75% of them singletons, with around 5.9% in the top ten. This TCR came from a girl aged 2-9 years with tuberous sclerosis and intractable seizures. The material sequenced was peripheral blood, taken at surgery. V is TRBV7-3 and J is TRBJ2-5; 7 bases agree with TRBD1. CDR3 bases: TGTGCCAGCAGCCAAAACAGGGGCCGAGGAGAGACCCAGTACTTC. Its protein product is CASSQNRGRGETQYF.